This T cell receptor beta chain derives from a study of human T cells and chemical hapten exposure. The time point: patch test 1, 2 weeks after DPC sensitization. This sample's treatment: therapeutic diphenylcyclopropenone sensitization with weekly scalp DPC. V was clipped by 3 bases and J by 7 bases, with 15 bases between them. This CDR3 comprises 13 residues. The germline V gene encodes CDR1 SQVTM and CDR2 ANQGSEA. This clonotype was seen a handful of times. One entry per CDR3 protein results from TCRdb running MiXCR on the RACE reads. Of approximately 340,000 distinct CDR3 sequences detected, around 7% appear once; the ten largest clones hold around 8.4%.

The TCR comes from a woman aged 18-29 years with alopecia areata. Some clones in this sample may be carry-over from other donors' samples. This rearrangement joins TRBV29-1 to TRBJ1-1, with D perhaps matching TRBD1 (6 bases). The material sequenced was whole blood, taken in connection with sensitization to the hapten diphenylcyclopropenone (DPC). CDR3 bases: TGCAGCGTTGAGTATCGGGGGCTTAATGAAGCTTTCTTT. Encoded protein: CSVEYRGLNEAFF.